Each of the 10 T cell receptor beta chains below was sequenced from the same sample in a study of blood T cell repertoires in COVID-19. The assay was immunoSEQ multiplex PCR, and TCRdb's table has in-frame clones only and misses some. The sample includes about 130,000 clones, about 88% seen only once; the top ten take about 1.2%. Sequenced sample: peripheral blood. The receptor set was obtained from an elderly woman with acute or convalescent COVID-19.

This chain uses TRBV7-2 with TRBJ1-6, with D unclear. Germline lookup yields CDR1 SGHTA and CDR2 FQGNSA. CDR3 length: 13 residues. V gave up 0 bases and J gave up 10 bases, with 7 bases separating them. CDR3 DNA: TGTGCCAGCAGCTTAGCGCTGGCATCACCCCTCCACTTT. This encodes CASSLALASPLHF.

The gene calls are TRBV11-2 and TRBJ2-7, with 9 bases that match TRBD1. The CDR3 is made up of 15 amino acids. Germline V CDR1 and CDR2: SGHAT, FQNNGV. V lost 3 bases and J lost 3; bases outside the gene matches: 6. CDR3 sequence (DNA): TGTGCCAGCAGCTTCCCGGGACAGGGATACTACGAGCAGTACTTC. It specifies CASSFPGQGYYEQYF.

J is TRBJ2-5 and V is TRBV12-3 or TRBV12-4; TRBD1 agrees at 7 bases. This CDR3 comprises 13 residues. Losses at the gene ends were 6 bases for V and 4 bases for J; bases not matched to a gene: 5. This chain's CDR3 is CASRVQGLETQYF. The CDR3 nucleotides read TGTGCCAGCAGAGTACAGGGGTTAGAGACCCAGTACTTC.

Only a few counts were recorded for this clone. The chain is built from TRBV9 and TRBJ2-7; possible D gene TRBD1, 5 bases. V dropped 1 base and J dropped 1 base, with 9 bases sitting between them. From germline, CDR1 is SGDLS and CDR2 YYNGEE. This CDR3 region has 14 residues. The CDR3 sequence is CASSVRQGSYEQYF. The DNA of the CDR3 is TGTGCCAGCAGCGTAAGGCAGGGATCCTACGAGCAGTACTTC.

The chain joins TRBV7-2 to TRBJ1-1, with TRBD1 identical over 8 bases. Germline CDR1 SGHTA, CDR2 FQGNSA. The CDR3 is 14 amino acids. V was pared by 0 bases and J by 11 bases, with 8 bases of the junction left unmatched. The CDR3 spells CASSLALQGVEAFF. As DNA, the CDR3 is TGTGCCAGCAGCTTAGCCCTACAGGGGGTTGAGGCTTTCTTT.

The chain recombines TRBV15 with TRBJ2-3; 12 bases map to TRBD2. V shed 1 base and J 2 bases; nucleotides not matched to a gene: 7. CDR1 LNHNV and CDR2 YYDKDF come from the germline V gene (reference sequence). This CDR3 is 18 amino acids long. The CDR3 DNA sequence: TGTGCCACCAGCAGAGGGGCCGGACTAGCGGGGCACACAGATACGCAGTATTTT. This gives the protein CATSRGAGLAGHTDTQYF.

The chain is built from TRBV5-8 and TRBJ1-2, with D perhaps TRBD1 (6 bases). Germline V gene data show CDR1 as SGHTS and CDR2 as YDEGEE. The CDR3 runs to 14 residues. V lost 4 bases and J lost 7, with 17 bases in between. The chain's CDR3 is CASSPTGTNGGYTF. DNA of the CDR3: TGTGCCAGCAGCCCCACCGGGACAAATGGTGGCTACACCTTC.

This sequence joins TRBV19 and TRBJ1-2, with D unresolved. V was trimmed by 4 bases and J by 3 bases, leaving 15 bases between them. CDR1 is LNHDA, CDR2 SQIVND, per germline (reference sequence). CDR3 length: 15 residues. The CDR3 region has the DNA TGTGCCAGTAGTACCTCGACTATGAGCTACTATGGCTACACCTTC. It codes for CASSTSTMSYYGYTF.

J is TRBJ1-5 and V is TRBV7-2; D call uncertain. Germline loops: CDR1 SGHTA, CDR2 FQGNSA. V was clipped by 2 bases and J by 4 bases, with 6 bases between them. The CDR3 has 13 residues. The CDR3 sequence: CASSLTTNQPQHF. CDR3 in DNA: TGTGCCAGCAGCTTAACTACAAATCAGCCCCAGCATTTT.

To note about this clone: The junction departs from germline at one end; a sequencing error may be responsible. The chain uses TRBV10-3 and TRBJ1-3; D unclear. Germline V gene lookup returns CDR1 ENHRY and CDR2 SYGVKD. This CDR3 contains 15 residues. The CDR3 bases are TGTGCCATAAGTGATAAAGAGAGCTCTGGAAACACCATATATTTT. Translated, it gives CAISDKESSGNTIYF.